The text below deals with one T cell receptor (beta chain). No antigen is known for it. A read error may account for a junction end that differs from germline. Germline V lookup: CDR1 KGHSH, CDR2 LQKENI. This CDR3 has 15 residues. The sample comes from a study of cytomegalovirus exposure and HLA in healthy donors. A multiplex PCR was run with 60 Vbeta primers and 13 Jbeta primers. Sequencing used immunoSEQ multiplex PCR; TCRdb keeps in-frame clones, though not all of them. In the table there are roughly 120,000 clones, roughly four fifths of which are singletons. Points from the study as a whole: Per published accounts, TCR beta sequences correctly predicted the HLA-A and HLA-B alleles of most subjects. A later analysis found TCR association rates differed by HLA locus, highest for DRB1 and lowest for HLA-C. The productive fraction for most TCR beta V segments was about 87% or about 30% in an earlier analysis. The number of N-insertions in an Asian-associated ancestry cluster was reportedly below the roughly 670-donor mean in a later analysis.

The sequence derives from a man aged 35 to 55 in good health and CMV-seronegative. What was sequenced was PBMCs. The rearrangement links TRBV18 to TRBJ2-7, with 7 nucleotides matching TRBD1. As DNA, the CDR3 is TGTGCCAGCTCCCCACCGGGACAGAGCTCCTACGAGCAGTACTTC. It translates to CASSPPGQSSYEQYF.